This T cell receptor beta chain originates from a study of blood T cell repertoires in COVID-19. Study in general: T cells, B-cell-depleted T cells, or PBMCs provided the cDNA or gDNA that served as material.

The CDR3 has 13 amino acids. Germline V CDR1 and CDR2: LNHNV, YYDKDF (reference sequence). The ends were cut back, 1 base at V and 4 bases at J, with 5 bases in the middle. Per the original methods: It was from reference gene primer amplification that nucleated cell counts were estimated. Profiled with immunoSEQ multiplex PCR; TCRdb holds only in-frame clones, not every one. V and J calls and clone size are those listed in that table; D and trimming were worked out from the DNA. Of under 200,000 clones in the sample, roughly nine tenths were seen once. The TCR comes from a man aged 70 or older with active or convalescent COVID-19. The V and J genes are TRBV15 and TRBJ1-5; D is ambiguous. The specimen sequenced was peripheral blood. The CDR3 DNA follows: TGTGCCACCAGCAGAGGACTTAATCAGCCCCAGCATTTT. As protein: CATSRGLNQPQHF.